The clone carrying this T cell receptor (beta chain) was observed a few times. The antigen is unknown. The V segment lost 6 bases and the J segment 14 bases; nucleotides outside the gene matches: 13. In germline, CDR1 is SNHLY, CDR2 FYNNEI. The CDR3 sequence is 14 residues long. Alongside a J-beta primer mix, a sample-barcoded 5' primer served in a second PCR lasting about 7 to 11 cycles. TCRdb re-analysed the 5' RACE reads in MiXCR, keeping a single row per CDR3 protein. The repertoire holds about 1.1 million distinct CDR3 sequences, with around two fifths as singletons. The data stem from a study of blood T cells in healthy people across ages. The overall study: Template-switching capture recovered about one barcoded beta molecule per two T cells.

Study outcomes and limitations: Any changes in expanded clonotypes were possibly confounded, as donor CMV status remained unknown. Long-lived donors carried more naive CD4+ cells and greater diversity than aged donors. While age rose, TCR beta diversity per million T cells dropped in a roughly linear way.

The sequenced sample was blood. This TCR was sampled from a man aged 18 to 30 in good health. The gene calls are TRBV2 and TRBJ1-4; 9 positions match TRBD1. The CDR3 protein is CASSEAGQGIELFF. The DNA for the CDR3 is TGTGCCAGCAGCGAGGCGGGACAGGGAATTGAGCTGTTTTTT.